This TCR beta chain was sequenced during a study of memory CD4+ T cells and cytomegalovirus serostatus. CDR3 length: 15 amino acids. Trimming took off 4 bases at V and 0 bases at J, with 13 bases between the two ends. Germline assignment: CDR1 SGHKS and CDR2 YYEKEE (reference sequence). Method: immunoSEQ multiplex PCR; TCRdb's copy keeps in-frame clones and lacks some. Of about 41,000 clones detected, 70% to 80% appear once; the ten largest clones hold approximately 0.8%. Single viable CD3+CD4+CD8-CD45RO+ cells were sorted as the memory CD4+ T cells. Serostatus was set by detecting CMV pp150, pp28, p38, p52 IgG.

Sample: memory CD4+ T cells from blood. The chain employs TRBV5-5 and TRBJ1-1; D is unresolved. This receptor was identified in an adult in good health and CMV-seronegative. In DNA, the CDR3 is TGTGCCAGCAGCCCGCCCTCCTCCATGAACACTGAAGCTTTCTTT. Amino acids: CASSPPSSMNTEAFF.